This TCR beta chain is from a study of OX40 agonist ivuxolimab in advanced cancers. For the wider study: Ivuxolimab, which targeted the costimulatory receptor OX40 (CD134), was an agonistic, fully human IgG2 monoclonal antibody. Intravenous ivuxolimab was administered to patients every 2 weeks at six dose levels: 0.01, 0.1, 0.3, 1.5, 3 and 10 mg/kg. Of the roughly 52 patients in dose escalation, 19 had hepatocellular carcinoma, roughly 15 had melanoma, 9 had renal cell carcinoma and 9 had head and neck cancer. In the dose-escalation cohort, more than 75% of patients were male, and the mean age was roughly 60 years, with a range of 23 to 79. Patients were allowed to have had prior anti-PD-1, anti-PD-L1 or anti-CTLA-4 therapy, and around 40% of the dose-escalation patients had previously received checkpoint inhibitors. Partial responses occurred in three dose-escalation patients, of whom one had hepatocellular carcinoma and two had cutaneous melanoma. The point of sequencing TCRbeta in the periphery was to test whether ivuxolimab changed TCR sequence diversity and drove clonal T-cell expansion. The monotherapy dose-escalation portion (N of about 50 patients) of the phase I ivuxolimab trial is reported in the paper.

Genomic DNA was isolated from the sorted cells so that the TCRbeta CDR3 region could be sequenced. The immunoSEQ Assay was used to sequence the TCRbeta CDR3 regions. This immuneACCESS table, as held by TCRdb, lists in-frame sequences with V and J called but not all clones. Of the missing ones, under half trace to an unresolved V gene in checked studies; the others have no known cause. Here the sample has some 74,000 clones; about 87% occur a single time. The top ten constitute about 1% of the sample. The CDR3, from cysteine to phenylalanine, totals 14 residues. This entry keeps only the CDR3 DNA: 42 bases, framed from base 1. Unmatched junction bases come to 10, with V trimmed by 7 bases and J by 7 bases. Via the germline V gene, CDR1 is MDHEN and CDR2 SYDVKM. The paper as a whole reports these results and caveats: At doses of 0.1 to 3.0 mg/kg, clonal expansion of both CD4+ and CD8+ T cells in blood was seen between baseline and week 6. In the 0.1-3.0 mg/kg groups, partial responders had among the lowest normalized peripheral clonal expansion, particularly in CD8+ T cells. Low levels of normalized T-cell clonal expansion were also seen in some nonresponding patients. Which antigens the clonally expanded peripheral T cells were specific for was not determined. After ivuxolimab, expanded clones were on average more numerous among CD8+ T cells than among CD4+ T cells.

The trial excluded patients who had a history of autoimmune disease or who were on systemic immunosuppression. In every dose cohort, peripheral blood was drawn for TCR sequencing at baseline, cycle 4 day 1, and cycle 7 day 1. Samples were obtained from an open-label, multicenter, first-in-human phase I dose-escalation trial of ivuxolimab. The trial enrolled adults with locally advanced or metastatic head and neck squamous cell, hepatocellular, melanoma or renal cell carcinoma. Before TCR sequencing, CD4+ and CD8+ T cells were separately sorted from peripheral blood. Note on this clone: The target of this receptor is not known. Base qualities are not provided; no much larger clone lies one nucleotide away.

This sequence uses TRBV28 and TRBJ1-3; TRBD1 matches 7 bases in the middle. Sequenced material: CD4+ or CD8+ T cells sorted from blood, taken in a trial of the OX40 agonist ivuxolimab. The TCR sequence derives from an adult with an advanced solid tumor such as melanoma, head and neck, liver or kidney cancer. This receptor carries the CDR3 CASTEQGIGNTIYF. DNA sequence: TGTGCCAGCACTGAACAGGGGATTGGGAACACCATATATTTT.